A single sample is the source of the 12 T cell receptor beta chains below, sequenced in a study of OX40 agonist ivuxolimab in advanced cancers. Sequenced by immunoSEQ multiplex PCR; TCRdb stores in-frame clones only, minus some. The repertoire consists of tens of thousands of clones, with approximately 89% occurring once and the leading ten covering approximately 0.5%. Sequencing used CD4+ or CD8+ T cells sorted from blood, obtained in a trial of the OX40 agonist ivuxolimab. The receptors here all came from an adult with an advanced solid tumor such as melanoma, head and neck, liver or kidney cancer.

This clone occurred a few times. The chain has TRBV19 and TRBJ1-4, with D possibly matching TRBD1 (5 bases). Germline loops: CDR1 LNHDA, CDR2 SQIVND (reference sequence). The V end was cut by 4 bases, the J end by 8 bases, with 23 bases between. The CDR3 sequence is 17 residues long. The CDR3 DNA reads as TGTGCCAGTAGTAATAAACCGAACAGGTTTCGCCAGGAAAAACTGTTTTTT. Translation gives CASSNKPNRFRQEKLFF.

With respect to this clone: Other DNA sequences in the same sample also yield this CDR3. The chain joins TRBV5-1 to TRBJ2-2; 10 bases agree with TRBD1. Germline CDR1 reads SGHRS; CDR2 reads YFSETQ. The CDR3 has 15 amino acids. V shed 0 bases and J 4 bases; nucleotides not matched to a gene: 0. The CDR3 sequence: CASSLGTGGTGELFF. The CDR3 nucleotides read TGCGCCAGCAGCTTGGGGACAGGGGGCACCGGGGAGCTGTTTTTT.

The rearrangement uses TRBV11-2 and TRBJ1-3; D not resolved. The CDR3 runs 15 residues. Looked up from germline, CDR1 is SGHAT and CDR2 is FQNNGV. The V end lost 4 bases, the J end lost 0 bases, and 10 bases lay between the germline ends. This chain's CDR3 is CASSSGLISGNTIYF. CDR3 DNA: TGTGCCAGCAGCTCTGGACTAATCTCTGGAAACACCATATATTTT.

CDR3 residues: CASSLVAGVRAKNIQYF. The DNA of the CDR3 is TGTGCCAGCAGCTTAGTCGCGGGGGTTAGGGCCAAAAACATTCAGTACTTC. V is TRBV7-9 and J is TRBJ2-4; 7 bases agree with TRBD2. Germline loops: CDR1 SEHNR, CDR2 FQNEAQ (reference sequence). The V gene end was trimmed by 1 base and the J gene end by 1 base; junction bases not matched to a gene: 7. The CDR3 sequence is 17 residues long.

The V and J genes are TRBV5-1 and TRBJ2-3, with D tentatively TRBD2 (7 bases). This CDR3 has 14 amino acids. V was clipped by 4 bases and J by 5 bases, with 14 bases between them. CDR1 is SGHRS and CDR2 is YFSETQ in the germline V gene. CDR3 sequence: CASSPAGAQDTQYF. Written as DNA, the CDR3 is TGCGCCAGCAGCCCGGCGGGGGCTCAAGATACGCAGTATTTT. Full variable domain (rest looked up from reference TRBV5-1 and TRBJ2-3): KAGVTQTPRYLIKTRGQQVTLSCSPISGHRSVSWYQQTPGQGLQFLFEYFSETQRNKGNFPGRFSGRQFSNSRSEMNVSTLELGDSALYLCASSPAGAQDTQYFGPGTRLTVL.

V and J are TRBV10-1 and TRBJ2-7; 7 bases map to TRBD1. V was pared by 4 bases and J by 5 bases, with 5 bases of the junction left unmatched. The germline V gene encodes CDR1 WNHNN and CDR2 SYGVQD (reference sequence). The length of the CDR3 is 13 residues. CDR3 nucleotides: TGCGCCAGCAGTGTACAGGGGTTAAACGAGCAGTACTTC. This sequence encodes CASSVQGLNEQYF.

This chain uses TRBV6-6 with TRBJ2-7; the D is unclear. This CDR3 is 15 amino acids long. Per the germline V gene, CDR1 is MNHNY and CDR2 is SVGAGI (reference sequence). V lost 1 base and J 0 bases, leaving 10 bases between the germline ends. Here the CDR3 reads CASSYFPPSSYEQYF. CDR3 DNA sequence: TGTGCCAGCAGTTACTTTCCTCCTAGCTCCTACGAGCAGTACTTC.

The chain is built from TRBV7-9 and TRBJ2-3; D might be TRBD1 (5 bases). Trimming took off 5 bases at V and 0 bases at J, with 12 bases between the two ends. The CDR3 has 15 amino acids. Germline V gene data show CDR1 as SEHNR and CDR2 as FQNEAQ (reference sequence). CDR3 DNA: TGTGCCAGCAGCCCTTACAGGTTAAGCACAGATACGCAGTATTTT. Amino acid sequence: CASSPYRLSTDTQYF.

In DNA, the CDR3 is TGTGCCAGCTCACCACCCCAGGGGCTAGCGGGGATATCTGAGCAGTTCTTC. Translated, it gives CASSPPQGLAGISEQFF. The chain uses TRBV18 and TRBJ2-1; 9 nucleotides align to TRBD2. This CDR3 comprises 17 residues. V was pared by 0 bases and J by 9 bases, with 12 bases of the junction left unmatched. Germline CDR1 and CDR2: KGHSH and LQKENI.

This clone was recorded a few times. The gene calls are TRBV6-1 and TRBJ2-5, with 9 bases fitting TRBD2. Trimming took 4 bases from V and 7 from J; bases not matched to a gene: 7. The CDR3 consists of 14 residues. CDR1 and CDR2 (germline): MNHNS, SASEGT. The CDR3 DNA reads as TGTGCCAGCAGTGCTTCTAGCGGGACAAGGACCCAGTACTTC. Translated: CASSASSGTRTQYF.

The chain combines TRBV6-1 with TRBJ2-5; D not certain. Trimming took 3 bases from V and 1 from J, leaving 9 bases between them. Germline CDR1 MNHNS, CDR2 SASEGT. The CDR3 is 14 residues long. CDR3 DNA: TGTGCCAGCAGTGATTTGATAGTCCAAGAGACCCAGTACTTC. Amino acid sequence: CASSDLIVQETQYF.

A remark on this clone: Other DNA variants within this sample encode the same CDR3. V gene TRBV5-1 combines with J gene TRBJ1-1; 8 bases align to TRBD1. The CDR3 sequence is 14 residues long. V lost 4 bases to trimming and J lost 0 bases; unmatched junction nucleotides: 2. Per the germline V gene, CDR1 is SGHRS and CDR2 is YFSETQ. This chain's CDR3 is CASSGQGMNTEAFF. The CDR3 DNA follows: TGCGCCAGCAGCGGACAGGGTATGAACACTGAAGCTTTCTTT.